This T cell receptor (beta chain) was captured in a study of beta chain features in type 1 diabetes. General study results and limits: Researchers report that Type 1 diabetes patients had moderately but significantly shorter TCRB CDR3s across all four CD4+ subsets.

The CDR3 consists of 17 residues. V lost 0 bases and J 3 bases, leaving 15 bases between the germline ends. From germline, CDR1 is LGHNA and CDR2 YSLEER. TCRB transcripts that were expressed got sequenced, as all of the isolated RNA had been reverse transcribed. Using immunoSEQ multiplex PCR, the repertoire was profiled, and TCRdb retains in-frame clones only, with some absent. Of approximately 600,000 clones listed, around 11% are singletons. There are a few counts of this clone. As yet, its antigen is unknown. The sequenced material came from naive CD4+ T cells from blood. This chain uses TRBV4-3 with TRBJ1-5; D ambiguous. The clonotype was recovered from a man younger than 40 with type 1 diabetes. The CDR3 spells CASSQDYGDVFNQPQHF. CDR3 sequence (DNA): TGCGCCAGCAGCCAAGATTACGGCGATGTTTTCAATCAGCCCCAGCATTTT.